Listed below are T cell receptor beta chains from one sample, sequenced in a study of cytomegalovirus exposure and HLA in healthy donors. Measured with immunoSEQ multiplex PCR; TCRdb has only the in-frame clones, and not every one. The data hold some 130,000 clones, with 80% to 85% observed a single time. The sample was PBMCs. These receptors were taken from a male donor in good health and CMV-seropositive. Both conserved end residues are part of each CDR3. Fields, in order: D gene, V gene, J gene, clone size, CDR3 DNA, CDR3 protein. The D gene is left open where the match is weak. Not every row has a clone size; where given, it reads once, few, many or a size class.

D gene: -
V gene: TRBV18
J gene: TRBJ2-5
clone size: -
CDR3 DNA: TGTGCCAGCTCACCTCGGGGTTTGGAGACCCAGTACTTC
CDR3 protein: CASSPRGLETQYF

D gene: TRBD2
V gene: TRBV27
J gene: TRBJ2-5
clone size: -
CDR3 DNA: TGTGCCAGCAGTGCTAGCGGGCTAGGGACCCAGTACTTC
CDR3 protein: CASSASGLGTQYF

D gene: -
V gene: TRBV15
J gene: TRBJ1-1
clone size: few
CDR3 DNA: TGTGCCACCAGCAGAGATCGGATGGCACGGGCTGAAGCTTTCTTT
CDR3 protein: CATSRDRMARAEAFF

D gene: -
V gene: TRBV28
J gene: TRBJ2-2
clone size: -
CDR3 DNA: TGTGCCAGCAGCCTTTTTTCGGGAACGAACACCGGGGAGCTGTTTTTT
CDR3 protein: CASSLFSGTNTGELFF

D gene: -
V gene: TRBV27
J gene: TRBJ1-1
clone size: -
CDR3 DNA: TGTGCCAGCAGTTTTGCGGGTTCCACTGAAGCTTTCTTT
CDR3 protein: CASSFAGSTEAFF

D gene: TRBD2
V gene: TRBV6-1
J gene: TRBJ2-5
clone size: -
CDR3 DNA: TGTGCCAGCGATACAGCGGGGAGAGGAGAGACCCAGTACTTC
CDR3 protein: CASDTAGRGETQYF

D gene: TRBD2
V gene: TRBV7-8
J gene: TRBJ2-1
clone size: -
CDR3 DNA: TGTGCCAGCAGCTTAGGAGGAGCGGGAGGAAATTACAATGAGCAGTTCTTC
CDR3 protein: CASSLGGAGGNYNEQFF

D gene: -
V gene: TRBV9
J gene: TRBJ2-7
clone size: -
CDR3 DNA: TGTGCCAGCAGCGCTTATCAAGACGTCTGGGCCCCTAACGAGCAGTACTTC
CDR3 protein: CASSAYQDVWAPNEQYF

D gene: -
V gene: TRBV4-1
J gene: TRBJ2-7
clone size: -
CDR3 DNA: TGCGCCAGCAGCCAAGCTTACGGAGGGGCCGAGCAGTACTTC
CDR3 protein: CASSQAYGGAEQYF

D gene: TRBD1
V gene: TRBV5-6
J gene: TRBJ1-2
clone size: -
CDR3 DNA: TGTGCCAGCAGCCCGACAGGGTTTCTTTATGGCTACACCTTC
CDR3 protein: CASSPTGFLYGYTF

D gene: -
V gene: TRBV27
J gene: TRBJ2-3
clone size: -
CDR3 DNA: TGTGCCAGCAGTTTAGGCATAACGGGCTTGTCAACAGGGACAGATACGCAGTATTTT
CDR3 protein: CASSLGITGLSTGTDTQYF

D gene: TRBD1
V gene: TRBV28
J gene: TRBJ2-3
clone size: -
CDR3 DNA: TGTGCCAGCAGTTCCTCTGGACAGGGAGATACGCAGTATTTT
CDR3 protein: CASSSSGQGDTQYF

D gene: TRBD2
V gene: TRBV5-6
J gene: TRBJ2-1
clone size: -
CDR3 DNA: TGTGCCAGCAGCTTGGCCGGGCATAGCGGGAGGTTCTCCTACAATGAGCAGTTCTTC
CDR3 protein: CASSLAGHSGRFSYNEQFF

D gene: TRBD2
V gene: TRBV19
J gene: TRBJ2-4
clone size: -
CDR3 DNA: TGTGCCAGTAGTTCCGGACTAGCGGGGACTAAAAACATTCAGTACTTC
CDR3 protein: CASSSGLAGTKNIQYF

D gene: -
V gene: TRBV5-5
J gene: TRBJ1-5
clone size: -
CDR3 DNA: TGTGCCAGCAGCTTGTGGGGGATGGGGGGAGACAATCAGCCCCAGCATTTT
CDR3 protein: CASSLWGMGGDNQPQHF

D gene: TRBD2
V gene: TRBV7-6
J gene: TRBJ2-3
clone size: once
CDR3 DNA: TGTGCCAGCACCTTATGGGGGGGTATTCGGGATACGCAGTATTTT
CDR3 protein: CASTLWGGIRDTQYF

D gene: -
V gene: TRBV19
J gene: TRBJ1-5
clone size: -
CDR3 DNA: TGTGCCAGTAGCCCCGGGGGGGGGAGGCAGCCCCAGCATTTT
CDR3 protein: CASSPGGGRQPQHF

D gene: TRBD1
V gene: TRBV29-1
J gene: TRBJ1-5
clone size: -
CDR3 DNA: TGCAGCGTTGAAGTATTGCCCGGGACAGGGAATCAGCCCCAGCATTTT
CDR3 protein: CSVEVLPGTGNQPQHF

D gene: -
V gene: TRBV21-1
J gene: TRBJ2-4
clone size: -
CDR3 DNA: TGTGCCAGCAGCGAATGGCGCCCGGGGTACTTC
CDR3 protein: CASSEWRPGYF

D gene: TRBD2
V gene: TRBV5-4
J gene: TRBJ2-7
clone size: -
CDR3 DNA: TGTGCCAGCAAACTAGCGGGAGACTACGAGCAGTACTTC
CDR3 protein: CASKLAGDYEQYF

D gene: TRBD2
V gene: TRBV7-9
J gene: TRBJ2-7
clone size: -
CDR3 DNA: TGTTCCAGCAGCATACTAGCGGGAGCTGAATACGAGCAGTACTTC
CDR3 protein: CSSSILAGAEYEQYF

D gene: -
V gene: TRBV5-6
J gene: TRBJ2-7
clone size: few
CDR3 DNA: TGTGCCAGCAGCTCCCGGGACTCCGACTCCTACGAGCAGTACTTC
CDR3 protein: CASSSRDSDSYEQYF

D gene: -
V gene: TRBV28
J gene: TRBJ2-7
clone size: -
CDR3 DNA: TGTGCCAGCAGTTTTACAGAAAGGGGCCTCTACGAGCAGTACTTC
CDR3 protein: CASSFTERGLYEQYF

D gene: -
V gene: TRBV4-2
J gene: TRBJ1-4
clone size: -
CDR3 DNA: TGTGCCAGCAGCCAAGGGGAAGGGGGAGCTGAAAAACTGTTTTTT
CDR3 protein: CASSQGEGGAEKLFF

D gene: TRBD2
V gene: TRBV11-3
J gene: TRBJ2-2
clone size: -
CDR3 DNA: TGTGCCAGCAGCCACCACCGACTAGCGCAAGGGACCGGGGAGCTGTTTTTT
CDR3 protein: CASSHHRLAQGTGELFF

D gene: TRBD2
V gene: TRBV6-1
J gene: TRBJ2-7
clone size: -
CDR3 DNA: TGTGCCAGCAGTGAAGGGACTAGCCTAGGCTACGAGCAGTACTTC
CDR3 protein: CASSEGTSLGYEQYF

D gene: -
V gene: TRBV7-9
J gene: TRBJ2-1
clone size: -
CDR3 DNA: TGTGCCAGCAGCTTAGGAATGGGAGGTGGAACCTACAATGAGCAGTTCTTC
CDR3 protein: CASSLGMGGGTYNEQFF

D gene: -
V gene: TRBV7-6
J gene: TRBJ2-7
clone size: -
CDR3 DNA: TGTGCCAGCAGCTTAGTGGGCCAGGCGGGTAGGGAGCAGTACTTC
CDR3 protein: CASSLVGQAGREQYF

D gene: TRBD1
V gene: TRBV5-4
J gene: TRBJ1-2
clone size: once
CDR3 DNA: TGTGCCAGCAGCTCACCCCCGGGACAGGCGTCTTATGGCTACACCTTC
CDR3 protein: CASSSPPGQASYGYTF

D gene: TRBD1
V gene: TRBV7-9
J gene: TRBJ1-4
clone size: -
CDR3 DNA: TGTGCCAGCTCGGGACAGGCTAATGAAAAACTGTTTTTT
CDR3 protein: CASSGQANEKLFF

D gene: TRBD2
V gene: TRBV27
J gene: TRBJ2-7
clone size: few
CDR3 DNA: TGTGCCAGCAGTTTATCGGAGGCTAGCGGAGTCTACGAGCAGTACTTC
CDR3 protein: CASSLSEASGVYEQYF

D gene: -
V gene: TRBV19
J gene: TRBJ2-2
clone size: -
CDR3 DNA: TGTGCCAGTAGTATGAGCGGTTCCGGGGAGCTGTTTTTT
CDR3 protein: CASSMSGSGELFF

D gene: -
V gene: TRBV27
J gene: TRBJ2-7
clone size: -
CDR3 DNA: TGTGCCAGCAGCCCCCCGGGACTCACCTACGAGCAGTACTTC
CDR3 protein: CASSPPGLTYEQYF

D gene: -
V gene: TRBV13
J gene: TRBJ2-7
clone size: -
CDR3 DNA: TGTGCCAGCAGCTTAGGTCGGGGCAGGGAGGTATCCTACGAGCAGTACTTC
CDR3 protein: CASSLGRGREVSYEQYF

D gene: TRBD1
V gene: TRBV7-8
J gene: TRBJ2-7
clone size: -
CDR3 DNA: TGTGCCAGCACAGACAGGGGAGGCGCTTACGAGCAGTACTTC
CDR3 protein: CASTDRGGAYEQYF

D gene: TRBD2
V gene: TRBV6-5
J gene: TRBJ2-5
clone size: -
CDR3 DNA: TGTGCCAGCAGTTACGGGCTAGCGGGAGGGAGGTACTTC
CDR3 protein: CASSYGLAGGRYF

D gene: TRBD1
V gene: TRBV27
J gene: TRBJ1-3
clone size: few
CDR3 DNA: TGTGCCAGCAGTCTACGTAGGGACAGCGTAAACACCATATATTTT
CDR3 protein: CASSLRRDSVNTIYF

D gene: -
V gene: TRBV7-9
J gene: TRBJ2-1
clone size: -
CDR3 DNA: TGTGCCAGCAGCTTAGTTGAGGGGGGGGAGCAGTTCTTC
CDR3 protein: CASSLVEGGEQFF

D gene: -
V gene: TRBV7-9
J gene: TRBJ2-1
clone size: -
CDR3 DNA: TGTGCCAGCACCCGAGGTCAGGGGCTGGATGAGCAGTTCTTC
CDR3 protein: CASTRGQGLDEQFF

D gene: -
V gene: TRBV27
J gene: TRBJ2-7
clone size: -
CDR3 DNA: TGTGCCAGCAGTTCCCGAGGTCCCTACGAGCAGTACTTC
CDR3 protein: CASSSRGPYEQYF

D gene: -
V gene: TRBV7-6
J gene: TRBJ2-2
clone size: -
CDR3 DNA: TGTGCCAGCAGCTTAAGGCGGGAGAACACCGGGGAGCTGTTTTTT
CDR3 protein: CASSLRRENTGELFF

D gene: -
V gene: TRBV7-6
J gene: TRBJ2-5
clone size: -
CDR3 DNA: TGTGCCAGCAGTTACAGGGTGGTGGAGACCCAGTACTTC
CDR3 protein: CASSYRVVETQYF

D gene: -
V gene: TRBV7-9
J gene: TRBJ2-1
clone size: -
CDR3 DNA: TGTGCCAGCAGCTTATATGGACAACCATACAATGAGCAGTTCTTC
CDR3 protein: CASSLYGQPYNEQFF

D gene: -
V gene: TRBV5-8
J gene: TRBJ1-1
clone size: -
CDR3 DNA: TGTGCCAGCAGCTTGATTAGGAGGGAAGGGGAAGCTTTCTTT
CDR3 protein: CASSLIRREGEAFF

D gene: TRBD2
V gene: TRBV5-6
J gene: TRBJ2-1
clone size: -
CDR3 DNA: TGTGCCAGCAGCTTGGAGACTAGCGGAGCGTACAATGAGCAGTTCTTC
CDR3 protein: CASSLETSGAYNEQFF

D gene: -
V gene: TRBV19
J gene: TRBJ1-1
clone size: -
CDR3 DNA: TGTGCCAGTAGTATAACGGGAGCTGAAGCTTTCTTT
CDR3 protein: CASSITGAEAFF